This T cell receptor (beta chain) originates from a study of CD8 T cells in ankylosing spondylitis. Study-wide points: Reported data indicate significant enrichment of disease-linked clones within matched ankylosing spondylitis synovial fluid. For ankylosing spondylitis blood, a TCR beta motif of 7 or 8 highly homologous variants appeared characteristic.

CDR3 length: 13 amino acids. Trimming stripped 4 bases from V and 6 bases from J, with 10 bases between. Germline CDR1 and CDR2: ENHRY and SYGVKD. This clonotype was detected only a few times. What it recognizes is unknown. Libraries for TCR beta were made by quantitative 5'-RACE with molecular barcodes. TCRdb re-derived calls from the 5' RACE reads in MiXCR, one entry per CDR3 protein. Counted here are about 250,000 distinct CDR3 sequences, about 24% occurring once; the ten biggest clones make up 0.5% to 0.65%. Sequencing input: blood, either unsorted or a sorted T cell fraction (not recorded which). The clonotype was recovered from a male donor with ankylosing spondylitis or in good health (not recorded which). This chain uses TRBV10-3 with TRBJ2-1; the D gene could be TRBD1 or TRBD2 (5 bases each). CDR3 loop: CAISVSGGNEQFF. The CDR3 nucleotides are TGTGCCATCAGTGTGAGTGGGGGCAATGAGCAGTTCTTC.